Below, 22 T cell receptor beta chains from the same sample are listed, as sequenced in a study of cytomegalovirus exposure and HLA in healthy donors. Sequencing used immunoSEQ multiplex PCR; TCRdb keeps in-frame clones, though not all of them. The sample includes approximately 150,000 clones, approximately 81% of them seen just once. The sample consisted of PBMCs. All receptors come from a man in his thirties or forties in good health and CMV-seropositive.

This rearrangement joins TRBV5-1 to TRBJ2-5, with 10 bases lining up with TRBD2. The CDR3 length is 16 residues. V dropped 0 bases and J dropped 1; count of bases not matched to a gene: 3. CDR1 and CDR2 from the germline V gene are SGHRS and YFSETQ. The DNA for the CDR3 is TGCGCCAGCAGCTTGGGCAGCGGGAGGGTCCAAGAGACCCAGTACTTC. Protein sequence: CASSLGSGRVQETQYF. Full variable domain (missing parts from reference TRBV5-1 and TRBJ2-5): KAGVTQTPRYLIKTRGQQVTLSCSPISGHRSVSWYQQTPGQGLQFLFEYFSETQRNKGNFPGRFSGRQFSNSRSEMNVSTLELGDSALYLCASSLGSGRVQETQYFGPGTRLLVL.

The CDR3 reads CASRDTGGGTEAFF. CDR3 nucleotides: TGCGCCAGCAGGGACACAGGGGGCGGAACTGAAGCTTTCTTT. The rearrangement uses TRBV4-1 and TRBJ1-1; 9 positions match TRBD1. J was trimmed by 5 bases and V by 6 bases; bases with no gene match: 7. CDR1 is MGHRA and CDR2 is YSYEKL in the germline V gene. The CDR3 has 14 residues.

This clone appeared a single time. The CDR3 region has the DNA TGTGCCAGCAGATTTAGAGGGGGCCGAGACATTCAGTACTTC. It specifies CASRFRGGRDIQYF. This rearrangement joins TRBV28 to TRBJ2-4; TRBD1 aligns across 7 bases. This CDR3 is built from 14 residues. The J segment lost 8 bases and the V segment lost 6 bases, leaving 10 bases of the junction unmatched. Germline V CDR1 and CDR2: MDHEN, SYDVKM.

This clone has just one count. This sequence joins TRBV19 and TRBJ1-5, with D tentatively TRBD1 (5 bases). V lost 2 bases and J lost 3, with 11 bases in between. There are 15 residues in the CDR3. The germline V gene has CDR1 LNHDA and CDR2 SQIVND (reference sequence). For the CDR3, the DNA is TGTGCCAGTAGTATAAATGGGGCAATCAATCAGCCCCAGCATTTT. Its protein product is CASSINGAINQPQHF.

The V gene is TRBV5-1, the J gene TRBJ2-7, with a possible D match to TRBD2 (6 bases). Trimming pared 4 bases from V and 3 bases from J, leaving 14 bases between. CDR3 length: 14 residues. The germline gives CDR1 SGHRS, CDR2 YFSETQ. The CDR3 DNA sequence: TGCGCCAGCAGCCCCCGGGACTCCATCTACGAGCAGTACTTC. This gives the protein CASSPRDSIYEQYF.

The CDR3 loop is CAWSGSPGHPGETQYF. The CDR3 nucleotides read TGTGCCTGGAGTGGCTCTCCGGGACACCCGGGGGAGACCCAGTACTTC. This chain links TRBV30 with TRBJ2-5, with D possibly TRBD1 on 6 matching bases. Trimming took 1 base from V and 5 from J, leaving 20 bases between them. This CDR3 is 16 amino acids long. The germline CDR1 and CDR2 sequences are GTSNPN and SVGIG (reference sequence).

The J gene is TRBJ2-3, the V gene TRBV6-4, with unresolved D. CDR1 is MRHNA, CDR2 SNTAGT, per germline. CDR3 length equals 13 residues. V lost 6 bases to trimming and J lost 5 bases, with 12 bases between them. CDR3 bases: TGTGCCAGCAGCCCCTCTTCCGGAGATACGCAGTATTTT. Translation gives CASSPSSGDTQYF.

CDR3 in DNA: TGTGCCAGCAGCGCTAGAACTTCGGGGGGCACAGATACGCAGTATTTT. Its translation: CASSARTSGGTDTQYF. The gene calls are TRBV9 and TRBJ2-3; D is possibly TRBD2 (6 bases). Trimming left V 3 bases short and J 1 base short, with 15 bases between. Germline loops: CDR1 SGDLS, CDR2 YYNGEE. The CDR3 length is 16 residues.

This clone was observed a handful of times. The chain employs TRBV14 and TRBJ1-6, with a weak D call TRBD1 (5 bases). Germline V gene lookup returns CDR1 SGHDN and CDR2 FVKESK. V was clipped by 1 base and J by 7 bases, with 11 bases between them. The CDR3 has 15 amino acids. The CDR3: CASSQVGQGNSPLHF. For the CDR3, the DNA is TGTGCCAGCAGCCAAGTCGGGCAGGGCAATTCACCCCTCCACTTT.

The V and J genes are TRBV30 and TRBJ2-5; 8 bases map to TRBD1. The CDR3 sequence is 15 residues long. V shed 0 bases, J shed 1 base, and the junction held 4 bases outside the gene matches. Germline V lookup: CDR1 GTSNPN, CDR2 SVGIG (reference sequence). The CDR3: CAWSVKGTGQETQYF. CDR3 nucleotides: TGTGCCTGGAGTGTGAAGGGGACAGGCCAAGAGACCCAGTACTTC.

The gene calls are TRBV6-1 and TRBJ2-1; 8 bases fit TRBD1. This CDR3 comprises 15 residues. J lost 0 bases, V lost 8 bases, and 6 bases had no gene match. Germline CDR1 reads MNHNS; CDR2 reads SASEGT. CDR3 sequence: CASGMDRASYNEQFF. For the CDR3, the DNA is TGTGCCAGCGGAATGGACAGGGCCTCCTACAATGAGCAGTTCTTC.

J is TRBJ1-2 and V is TRBV5-4; 9 bases align to TRBD1. The CDR3 sequence is 15 residues long. CDR1 is SGHNT, CDR2 YYREEE, per germline (reference sequence). J gave up 4 bases and V 1 base, and 5 bases lay outside the gene matches. As DNA, the CDR3 is TGTGCCAGCAGCTTGAGGACAGGGGACGGCTATGGCTACACCTTC. This sequence encodes CASSLRTGDGYGYTF.

This clone showed up just once. The CDR3 loop reads CASSTSPSYEQYF. As DNA, the CDR3 is TGTGCCAGCAGTACATCACCATCCTACGAGCAGTACTTC. The chain is built from TRBV27 and TRBJ2-7; D not resolved. This CDR3 is 13 amino acids long. Per germline, CDR1 MNHEY and CDR2 SMNVEV (reference sequence). The ends were cut back, 5 bases at V and 1 base at J, with 9 bases in the middle.

This clone appeared once. This chain links TRBV18 with TRBJ2-7; possibly TRBD1 for D (6 bases). This CDR3 comprises 14 residues. The V gene lost 4 bases and the J gene lost 7 bases, with 17 bases spanning the gap. CDR1 KGHSH and CDR2 LQKENI come from the germline V gene. The CDR3 DNA is TGTGCCAGCTCACGCGAAGAATTAGGGGGTGAGCAGTACTTC. Its protein is CASSREELGGEQYF.

This clone was picked up one time. The chain recombines TRBV28 with TRBJ1-4, with D hard to call. V was cut by 4 bases and J by 8 bases, with 17 bases left in between. Germline assignment: CDR1 MDHEN and CDR2 SYDVKM. This CDR3 has 15 amino acids. The CDR3 sequence is CASSSPTEALEKLFF. CDR3 in DNA: TGTGCCAGCAGTTCCCCGACTGAAGCGCTAGAAAAACTGTTTTTT.

This clone was found a few times. J is TRBJ2-7 and V is TRBV7-2; 10 bases agree with TRBD2. Germline assignment: CDR1 SGHTA and CDR2 FQGNSA. The CDR3 is made up of 16 amino acids. J was trimmed by 7 bases and V by 0 bases; bases with no gene match: 9. The CDR3 loop is CASSLAGLARLREQYF. The CDR3 nucleotides read TGTGCCAGCAGCTTAGCGGGACTAGCGAGGTTACGAGAGCAGTACTTC.

V and J are TRBV4-2 and TRBJ2-2, with a weak D call TRBD2 (5 bases). V dropped 6 bases and J dropped 2 bases, with 13 bases sitting between them. The germline gives CDR1 LGHNA, CDR2 YNFKEQ. This CDR3 contains 15 residues. The CDR3, as DNA: TGTGCCAGCAGGACGGGGAATATCAACACCGGGGAGCTGTTTTTT. Translation: CASRTGNINTGELFF.

The J gene is TRBJ2-7, the V gene TRBV7-2; 7 bases are a match to TRBD2. Germline V gene data show CDR1 as SGHTA and CDR2 as FQGNSA. V trimming: 4 bases; J trimming: 2 bases; junction bases outside the gene matches: 2. The CDR3 spans 13 residues. The CDR3 protein is CASSSAGAYEQYF. Here the CDR3 DNA reads TGTGCCAGCAGCTCTGCGGGGGCCTACGAGCAGTACTTC. Full variable domain (remainder filled in from reference TRBV7-2 and TRBJ2-7): GAGVSQSPSNKVTEKGKDVELRCDPISGHTALYWYRQSLGQGLEFLIYFQGNSAPDKSGLPSDRFSAERTGGSVSTLTIQRTQQEDSAVYLCASSSAGAYEQYFGPGTRLTVT.

V and J are TRBV30 and TRBJ2-2; TRBD2 matches at 7 bases. Trimming took 2 bases from V and 3 from J; bases not matched to a gene: 15. CDR1 is GTSNPN, CDR2 SVGIG, per germline (reference sequence). The CDR3 is made up of 18 amino acids. The CDR3 here is CAWSTQWGGPEDTGELFF. The CDR3 coding sequence is TGTGCCTGGAGTACTCAATGGGGGGGTCCGGAGGACACCGGGGAGCTGTTTTTT.

This clone was seen once. The chain joins TRBV5-1 to TRBJ2-5; 8 nucleotides match TRBD2. This CDR3 is built from 16 residues. Losses at the gene ends were 4 bases for V and 1 base for J; bases not matched to a gene: 9. CDR1 and CDR2 from the germline V gene are SGHRS and YFSETQ. In nucleotides, the CDR3 is TGCGCCAGCAGCCCAGACATAGCGGGAACCCAAGAGACCCAGTACTTC. As protein: CASSPDIAGTQETQYF.

This clone was seen only once. V usage is TRBV7-6 and J usage is TRBJ2-5; the match to TRBD1 covers 9 bases. Judging by the DNA end, TRBJ2-7 fits better; the J call may be wrong. The germline CDR1 and CDR2 sequences are SGHVS and FNYEAQ. The CDR3 is made up of 16 amino acids. CDR3 nucleotides: TGTGCCAGCAGCACCAACCGGGACAGGGTATTTGACGAGCAGTACTTC. Translation: CASSTNRDRVFDEQYF.

This clone has only one observation. The chain links TRBV5-4 to TRBJ2-3; D unresolved. Germline V gene sequence: CDR1 SGHNT, CDR2 YYREEE (reference sequence). The CDR3 runs 13 residues. V was shortened by 3 bases and J by 2 bases, with 7 bases between the two germline ends. The CDR3 nucleotides are TGTGCCAGCAGCTCCAAAATCACAGATACGCAGTATTTT. Residues: CASSSKITDTQYF.